This TCR beta chain appears in the sequencing data of a study of T cell responses to AZD1222 COVID-19 vaccine. Whole-study results and caveats: Without day 14 samples, only post-peak T cell repertoires were studied.

As regards this clone: Its target is unknown.

Libraries were prepared by immunoSEQ multiplex PCR; TCRdb keeps only in-frame clonotypes and omits some of them. The data contain roughly 200,000 clones, roughly nine tenths of them seen just once; the ten biggest clones take up less than 2%. The length of the CDR3 is 14 residues. V gave up 1 base and J gave up 2 bases, with 6 bases separating them. Germline CDR1 reads SGHAT; CDR2 reads FQNNGV. The specimen comprised peripheral blood, sampled 28 days after the second AZD1222 dose. The sequence derives from an adult who received the AZD1222 COVID-19 vaccine. The chain uses TRBV11-2 and TRBJ1-5; D ambiguous. The chain's CDR3 is CASSLGPGNQPQHF. The CDR3 coding sequence is TGTGCCAGCAGCTTAGGGCCCGGCAATCAGCCCCAGCATTTT.